Here is one TCR beta chain with its context. This sample is drawn from a study of T cells in Graves' hyperthyroidism and ophthalmopathy. Lactation, pregnancy, other autoimmune disease or uncontrolled infection led to exclusion of patients. CDR1 and CDR2 from the germline V gene are LNHNV and YYDKDF (reference sequence). The V end was cut by 1 base, the J end by 3 bases, with 18 bases between. There are 17 residues in the CDR3. The TCR beta CDR3 regions underwent amplification using RNA transcripts as the source. A first-round RT-PCR of the TCR CDR3 used the HTBI primer set. TCRdb processed the multiplex PCR reads anew with MiXCR; each CDR3 protein has one entry. The data contain about 540,000 distinct CDR3 sequences, about 45% of them seen just once; the ten biggest clones take up around 8%.

The chain recombines TRBV15 with TRBJ2-5; a weak D match, TRBD1 (6 bases). This TCR derives from a woman aged 18 to 35 with Graves' hyperthyroidism. Sequenced: peripheral blood or thyroid tissue (not recorded which). The CDR3 bases are TGTGCCACCAGCAGAGCAGGGGATTGGCCTTGGGAAGAGACCCAGTACTTC. This gives the protein CATSRAGDWPWEETQYF.